Listed here is a single TCR beta chain. The antigen remains unidentified. This entry belongs to a study of cytomegalovirus exposure and HLA in healthy donors. Primers: 60 Vbeta forward and 13 Jbeta reverse. The protocol was immunoSEQ multiplex PCR, while the TCRdb copy is restricted to in-frame clones and leaves out a portion. The sample has 95,000 to 130,000 clones; 75% to 85% are singletons. The CDR3 is 11 amino acids. The ends were cut back, 5 bases at V and 4 bases at J, with 7 bases in the middle. The germline V gene encodes CDR1 DFQATT and CDR2 SNEGSKA (reference sequence). Notes on the study in general: Later analysis indicated greater clonal expansion among HLA-associated TCR beta chains than among equally common other chains. Donors belonging to an Asian-associated ancestry cluster reportedly showed fewer N-insertions in productive TCRs than the approximately 670-donor mean, according to what a later analysis found.

This receptor was identified in a man aged 25-45 years in good health and CMV-seropositive. This chain uses TRBV20-1 with TRBJ2-3; D not certain. The specimen was PBMCs. The CDR3 protein is CSAYTADTQYF. CDR3 coding DNA: TGCAGTGCTTACACAGCAGATACGCAGTATTTT.